These 6 T cell receptor beta chains originate from one sample sequenced in a study of control samples from healthy donors and cancer patients. Only in-frame clones appear in the TCRdb table, and some are missing; sequencing was by immunoSEQ multiplex PCR. Here the sample spans some 71,000 clones, over 85% being singletons. Input material: PBMCs. The receptors derive from a man in his fifties or sixties with colorectal cancer.

The chain is built from TRBV28 and TRBJ2-2, with 7 nucleotides matching TRBD1. The CDR3 has 16 residues. After removal of 6 bases from V and 5 bases from J, the junction contained 12 bases not matched to a gene. Germline lookup yields CDR1 MDHEN and CDR2 SYDVKM. This CDR3 reads CASRSSTGVGTGELFF. CDR3 DNA: TGTGCCAGCAGGTCTAGTACAGGGGTAGGGACCGGGGAGCTGTTTTTT.

This chain connects TRBV2 to TRBJ2-5; TRBD2 might be the D (5 bases). V shed 3 bases and J shed 3 bases, with 11 bases lying between them. The V gene's germline CDR1 is SNHLY and CDR2 FYNNEI. The CDR3 contains 14 residues. Here the CDR3 DNA reads TGTGCCAGCAGTGATGACTACAGTGAAGAGACCCAGTACTTC. Translated, it gives CASSDDYSEETQYF.

V and J are TRBV4-1 and TRBJ1-1; 7 bases fit TRBD1. The ends lost 3 bases at V and 1 base at J; junction bases unmatched: 5. This CDR3 region has 15 residues. CDR1 and CDR2 (germline): MGHRA, YSYEKL. The CDR3 here is CASSQEGGANTEAFF. The CDR3 DNA follows: TGCGCCAGCAGCCAGGAAGGGGGCGCGAACACTGAAGCTTTCTTT.

The chain joins TRBV29-1 to TRBJ2-3, with TRBD2 matching over 8 bases. The junction had 5 bases not matched to a gene; V was cut back by 6 bases and J by 6 bases. CDR1 is SQVTM, CDR2 ANQGSEA, per germline. The CDR3 length is 12 residues. The CDR3 region is CSVGLVGDTQYF. The CDR3 coding sequence is TGCAGCGTGGGACTAGTAGGGGATACGCAGTATTTT.

The CDR3 nucleotides are TGTGCCAGCAGCCCTCTCGGGGGGAGCGATTCACCCCTCCACTTT. Protein sequence: CASSPLGGSDSPLHF. The V and J genes are TRBV14 and TRBJ1-6; D possibly corresponds to TRBD1 (5 bases). Trimming removed 4 bases from V and 8 bases from J, with 15 bases in between. The CDR3 is 15 residues long. CDR1 is SGHDN, CDR2 FVKESK, per germline.

The chain uses TRBV27 and TRBJ2-4; possibly TRBD2 for D (7 bases). V lost 6 bases and J lost 6, with 15 bases in between. The germline CDR1 and CDR2 sequences are MNHEY and SMNVEV (reference sequence). The CDR3 loop spans 14 amino acids. The CDR3 is CASSSVGGGNIQYF. DNA of the CDR3: TGTGCCAGCAGCTCAGTAGGGGGGGGAAACATTCAGTACTTC.